Listed here is a single TCR beta chain. Its matching antigen is unknown. Assay: immunoSEQ multiplex PCR; the TCRdb copy retains only in-frame clones and omits some. The sample carries about 40,000 clones, roughly nine tenths recorded once. The entry originates in a study of OX40 agonist ivuxolimab in advanced cancers. The study's findings and limits: Partly responding patients at 0.1-3.0 mg/kg showed some of the smallest clonal expansion. Both blood CD4+ and CD8+ T cells showed clonal growth by week 6 at 0.1 to 3.0 mg/kg.

The ends were cut back, 3 bases at V and 0 bases at J, with 5 bases in the middle. Germline V CDR1 and CDR2: LNHDA, SQIVND (reference sequence). This CDR3 contains 13 residues. The TCR originated in an adult with an advanced solid tumor such as melanoma, head and neck, liver or kidney cancer. This sample comprised CD4+ or CD8+ T cells sorted from blood, obtained in a trial of the OX40 agonist ivuxolimab. The V call is TRBV19, the J call TRBJ1-1, with D uncertain. The CDR3 bases are TGTGCCAGTAGTATTTTGATGAACACTGAAGCTTTCTTT. Translated: CASSILMNTEAFF.